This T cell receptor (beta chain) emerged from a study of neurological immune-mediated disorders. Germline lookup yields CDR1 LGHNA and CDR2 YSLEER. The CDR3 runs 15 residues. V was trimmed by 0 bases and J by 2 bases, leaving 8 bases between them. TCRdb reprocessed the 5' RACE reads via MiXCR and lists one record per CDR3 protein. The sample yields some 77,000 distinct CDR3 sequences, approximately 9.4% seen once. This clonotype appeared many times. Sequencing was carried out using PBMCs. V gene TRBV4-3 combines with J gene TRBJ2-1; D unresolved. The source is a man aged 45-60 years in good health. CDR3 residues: CASSQDRVAYNEQFF. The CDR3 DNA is TGCGCCAGCAGCCAAGATCGGGTAGCCTACAATGAGCAGTTCTTC.